This TCR beta chain was identified during a study of neurological immune-mediated disorders. Of note for this clonotype: Its specificity is not known. Just one base apart from a much larger clone, this may be a read error.

Study results and caveats: Levels of TCR clonal expansion peaked in HTLV-1-associated myelopathy and reached their lowest in multiple sclerosis, under those of healthy controls.

This CDR3 comprises 11 residues. Looked up from germline, CDR1 is SGHNT and CDR2 is YENEEA. A single record per CDR3 protein comes from TCRdb applying MiXCR to the 5' RACE reads. The data hold more than 45,000 distinct CDR3 sequences, with approximately 10% observed a single time. The sample consisted of PBMCs. The sequence derives from a middle-aged woman with HTLV-1-associated myelopathy (HAM/TSP). This chain uses TRBV11-3 with TRBJ1-1; no definite D call. CDR3 in DNA: TGTGTCAGCAGCTTAGCCACTGAAGCTTTCTTT. Protein: CVSSLATEAFF.